The 21 T cell receptor beta chains listed next were all sequenced from one sample in a study of vaccination effects on CD4 cells after COVID-19. Some clones are missing from TCRdb's copy, which holds only in-frame ones; the method was immunoSEQ multiplex PCR. The profile shows 42,000 or so clones, under 80% of them singletons. Antigens for these TCRs are unknown. Before sequencing, viral peptide pools were used by the ViraFEST assay to expand antigen-specific CD4+ T cells. Once cultured for 9 to 11 days, the cells underwent separation to obtain CD4+ T cells. Documented for the person is a PCR-confirmed SARS-CoV-2 infection occurring between March and December 2020. Sequenced material: CD4+ T cells from PBMCs cultured with a peptide pool, taken before COVID-19 vaccination. These receptors were collected from a human donor who had a prior SARS-CoV-2 infection.

This clone was seen only a few times. The genes are TRBV18 and TRBJ1-3; D gene uncertain. The CDR3 has 16 amino acids. Trimming removed 6 bases from V and 2 bases from J, with 17 bases in between. The V gene's germline CDR1 is KGHSH and CDR2 LQKENI. The CDR3 region is CASSLLSLEAGNTIYF. The CDR3 nucleotides read TGTGCCAGCTCCCTCCTCAGCTTAGAAGCTGGAAACACCATATATTTT.

The chain employs TRBV15 and TRBJ2-2; D call uncertain. CDR3 size: 14 residues. Germline CDR1 LNHNV, CDR2 YYDKDF (reference sequence). Trimming took off 4 bases at V and 2 bases at J, with 8 bases between the two ends. CDR3 amino acids: CATSKQLNTGELFF. CDR3 DNA sequence: TGTGCCACCAGCAAACAGCTAAACACCGGGGAGCTGTTTTTT.

There are a few counts of this clone. The CDR3 DNA is TGTGCCAGCAGCCCGACTAGCCCCGGTGAGCAGTTCTTC. Protein sequence: CASSPTSPGEQFF. This chain connects TRBV9 to TRBJ2-1; 7 bases match TRBD2. CDR1 and CDR2 from the germline V gene are SGDLS and YYNGEE. Germline trimming cut 4 bases from V and 9 bases from J; bases unmatched to any gene: 7. The CDR3 runs 13 residues.

V and J are TRBV5-1 and TRBJ1-1; 11 bases align to TRBD1. The V gene end was trimmed by 4 bases and the J gene end by 6 bases; junction bases not matched to a gene: 11. The CDR3 totals 16 residues. Germline-derived CDR1 and CDR2 are SGHRS and YFSETQ. In DNA form, the CDR3 reads TGCGCCAGCAGCCAGCCTAGGGACAGGGGGACCCCTGAAGCTTTCTTT. Its translation is CASSQPRDRGTPEAFF. The variable domain in full, with the rest retrieved from reference TRBV5-1 and TRBJ1-1, is KAGVTQTPRYLIKTRGQQVTLSCSPISGHRSVSWYQQTPGQGLQFLFEYFSETQRNKGNFPGRFSGRQFSNSRSEMNVSTLELGDSALYLCASSQPRDRGTPEAFFGQGTRLTVV.

V gene TRBV7-4 combines with J gene TRBJ2-3; D gene unclear. CDR1 and CDR2 (germline): SGHVT, SQSDAQ. CDR3 size: 11 residues. V gave up 5 bases and J gave up 3 bases, with 3 bases separating them. The CDR3 nucleotides are TGTGCCAGCAGCCAAACAGATACGCAGTATTTT. Amino acid sequence: CASSQTDTQYF.

The chain has TRBV5-5 and TRBJ2-2; 9 bases align to TRBD2. CDR1 and CDR2 from the germline V gene are SGHKS and YYEKEE (reference sequence). V dropped 0 bases and J dropped 0; count of bases not matched to a gene: 6. This CDR3 is 18 amino acids long. The CDR3 DNA reads TGTGCCAGCAGCTTGGGCCCGCTAGCGGGAACGAACACCGGGGAGCTGTTTTTT. Protein sequence: CASSLGPLAGTNTGELFF.

The V and J genes are TRBV24-1 and TRBJ2-3, with 9 bases identical to TRBD1. From germline, CDR1 is KGHDR and CDR2 SFDVKD. Losses at the gene ends were 5 bases for V and 1 base for J; bases not matched to a gene: 3. The CDR3 is made up of 15 amino acids. CDR3 sequence (DNA): TGTGCCACCAGTGCCGGACAGGGGCGCACAGATACGCAGTATTTT. Encoded protein: CATSAGQGRTDTQYF.

The gene calls are TRBV6-6 and TRBJ2-2; D is perhaps TRBD1 or TRBD2 (5 bases each). Looked up from germline, CDR1 is MNHNY and CDR2 is SVGAGI (reference sequence). This CDR3 is built from 14 residues. Trimming cost V 6 bases and J 1 base, with 9 bases left between them. This chain's CDR3 is CASRLGENTGELFF. The CDR3 nucleotides read TGTGCCAGCAGACTAGGGGAGAACACCGGGGAGCTGTTTTTT.

V and J are TRBV5-5 and TRBJ1-1; possible D gene TRBD1, 6 bases. The CDR3 is 15 amino acids. With 2 bases removed from V and 5 bases from J, the gap between germline ends came to 16 bases. CDR1 is SGHKS, CDR2 YYEKEE, per germline (reference sequence). CDR3 nucleotides: TGTGCCAGCAGCTTACCTTCAGGGGTGGGTACTGAAGCTTTCTTT. Its protein product is CASSLPSGVGTEAFF.

This chain uses TRBV5-4 with TRBJ2-7; D tentatively fits TRBD1 or TRBD2 (6 bases each). Per the germline V gene, CDR1 is SGHNT and CDR2 is YYREEE (reference sequence). V was cut by 5 bases and J by 5 bases, with 17 bases left in between. The CDR3 is made up of 14 amino acids. The CDR3: CASRTQEGGHEQYF. Here the CDR3 DNA reads TGTGCCAGCAGGACACAAGAGGGGGGACACGAGCAGTACTTC.

A single count supports this clone. The rearrangement links TRBV30 to TRBJ2-5; D might be TRBD2 (5 bases). The CDR3 length is 13 residues. Per the germline V gene, CDR1 is GTSNPN and CDR2 is SVGIG (reference sequence). Trimming stripped 2 bases from V and 3 bases from J, with 10 bases between. This CDR3 is CAWSRDGKETQYF. The CDR3 nucleotides are TGTGCCTGGAGTAGAGACGGGAAAGAGACCCAGTACTTC.

The sample holds one count of this clone. This chain connects TRBV5-6 to TRBJ1-6, with D possibly matching TRBD1 (5 bases). The V end lost 2 bases, the J end lost 8 bases, and 11 bases lay between the germline ends. The germline gives CDR1 SGHDT, CDR2 YYEEEE. CDR3 length: 14 residues. The CDR3, as DNA: TGTGCCAGCAGCTTTGAAGGGGTATATTCACCCCTCCACTTT. It specifies CASSFEGVYSPLHF. Supplemented by reference TRBV5-6 and TRBJ1-6, the full variable domain reads DAGVTQSPTHLIKTRGQQVTLRCSPKSGHDTVSWYQQALGQGPQFIFQYYEEEERQRGNFPDRFSGHQFPNYSSELNVNALLLGDSALYLCASSFEGVYSPLHFGNGTRLTVT.

J is TRBJ2-7 and V is TRBV6-4; D possibly corresponds to TRBD1 (6 bases). Germline V gene sequence: CDR1 MRHNA, CDR2 SNTAGT. The V and J ends lost 8 bases and 6 bases respectively, with 17 bases between them. CDR3 length: 13 residues. The DNA for the CDR3 is TGTGCCAGCCCTATAGGGGGAATAAGCGAGCAGTACTTC. Its translation is CASPIGGISEQYF.

The gene calls are TRBV7-2 and TRBJ1-1, with D possibly being TRBD1 (6 bases). The germline V and J ends were trimmed by 6 bases and 5 bases, with 22 bases remaining between them. Germline V gene sequence: CDR1 SGHTA, CDR2 FQGNSA. This CDR3 has 16 residues. The CDR3 here is CASRRGGALVGTEAFF. The DNA of the CDR3 is TGTGCCAGCAGGCGAGGGGGGGCGCTGGTTGGTACTGAAGCTTTCTTT.

This clone was counted between two and nine times. The V gene is TRBV7-9, the J gene TRBJ2-1, with D unresolved. CDR1 and CDR2 (germline): SEHNR, FQNEAQ (reference sequence). Deletions cut 3 bases from V and 6 bases from J, with 3 bases between. The CDR3 totals 11 residues. Here the CDR3 reads CASSFSNEQFF. DNA of the CDR3: TGTGCCAGCAGCTTCTCCAATGAGCAGTTCTTC.

This clone came up a few times. The rearrangement links TRBV18 to TRBJ1-1; D is possibly TRBD1 (6 bases). V gave up 4 bases and J gave up 5 bases, with 8 bases separating them. Germline-derived CDR1 and CDR2 are KGHSH and LQKENI. The CDR3 has 12 residues. The CDR3 DNA is TGTGCCAGCTCACAAACAGGGACTGAAGCTTTCTTT. Protein: CASSQTGTEAFF.

The J gene is TRBJ2-1, the V gene TRBV7-3, with TRBD2 matching 8 bases. V shed 5 bases and J 9 bases; nucleotides not matched to a gene: 6. The CDR3 has 13 residues. Germline loops: CDR1 SGHTA, CDR2 FQGTGA. The CDR3 protein is CASSLTSDGEQFF. The CDR3 nucleotides are TGTGCCAGCAGCCTGACTAGCGATGGTGAGCAGTTCTTC. Combining the CDR3 with reference TRBV7-3 and TRBJ2-1 gives the whole variable domain GAGVSQTPSNKVTEKGKYVELRCDPISGHTALYWYRQSLGQGPEFLIYFQGTGAADDSGLPNDRFFAVRPEGSVSTLKIQRTERGDSAVYLCASSLTSDGEQFFGPGTRLTVL.

The rearrangement joins TRBV5-4 to TRBJ2-7; D gene uncertain. This CDR3 is built from 11 residues. V lost 4 bases and J lost 6, with 8 bases in between. CDR1 and CDR2 (germline): SGHNT, YYREEE (reference sequence). This CDR3 reads CASSVGLEQYF. CDR3 DNA sequence: TGTGCCAGCAGCGTAGGGCTCGAGCAGTACTTC.

The chain couples TRBV15 to TRBJ2-5, with 7 bases that match TRBD2. V was clipped by 1 base and J by 3 bases; unmatched bases: 5. Germline CDR1 LNHNV, CDR2 YYDKDF (reference sequence). This CDR3 has 15 amino acids. The CDR3 coding sequence is TGTGCCACCAGCAGAGGGATCAGCGGGGAAGAGACCCAGTACTTC. Protein sequence: CATSRGISGEETQYF. Drawing the rest from reference TRBV15 and TRBJ2-5, the complete variable domain is DAMVIQNPRYQVTQFGKPVTLSCSQTLNHNVMYWYQQKSSQAPKLLFHYYDKDFNNEADTPDNFQSRRPNTSFCFLDIRSPGLGDTAMYLCATSRGISGEETQYFGPGTRLLVL.

V and J are TRBV5-4 and TRBJ2-5; D may be TRBD1 (5 bases). Trimming took off 4 bases at V and 1 base at J, with 11 bases between the two ends. The germline CDR1 and CDR2 sequences are SGHNT and YYREEE (reference sequence). This CDR3 is 14 amino acids long. The CDR3 is CASSLWGSQETQYF. In nucleotides, the CDR3 is TGTGCCAGCAGCCTCTGGGGCAGCCAAGAGACCCAGTACTTC.

V usage is TRBV19 and J usage is TRBJ1-5, with 12 nucleotides matching TRBD1. Germline V gives CDR1 LNHDA, CDR2 SQIVND (reference sequence). The CDR3 length is 18 residues. V shed 6 bases and J 1 base; nucleotides not matched to a gene: 10. CDR3 residues: CASRSRDRGLNSNQPQHF. Here the CDR3 DNA reads TGTGCCAGTAGGAGCCGGGACAGGGGGCTTAACAGCAATCAGCCCCAGCATTTT.